One T cell receptor (beta chain) is described in this entry. Clones were read by immunoSEQ multiplex PCR, and TCRdb kept only the in-frame ones, dropping some. The table includes some 70,000 clones, 85% to 90% detected once. These data belong to a study of blood T cell repertoires in COVID-19. Overall study: COVID-19 samples collected from the United States, Italy and Spain covered acute and convalescent phases.

The germline V gene has CDR1 LGHDT and CDR2 YNNKEL (reference sequence). The CDR3 length is 14 residues. Between the trimmed V and J ends, which lost 2 bases and 2 bases, there was a span of 9 bases. Sample: peripheral blood. The gene calls are TRBV3-1 (or the pseudogene TRBV3-2) and TRBJ1-2; D ambiguous. The sequence was obtained from a man aged 55 to 69 with acute or convalescent COVID-19. The CDR3 spells CASSQPAGNYGYTF. The CDR3, as DNA: TGTGCCAGCAGCCAACCCGCAGGAAACTATGGCTACACCTTC.